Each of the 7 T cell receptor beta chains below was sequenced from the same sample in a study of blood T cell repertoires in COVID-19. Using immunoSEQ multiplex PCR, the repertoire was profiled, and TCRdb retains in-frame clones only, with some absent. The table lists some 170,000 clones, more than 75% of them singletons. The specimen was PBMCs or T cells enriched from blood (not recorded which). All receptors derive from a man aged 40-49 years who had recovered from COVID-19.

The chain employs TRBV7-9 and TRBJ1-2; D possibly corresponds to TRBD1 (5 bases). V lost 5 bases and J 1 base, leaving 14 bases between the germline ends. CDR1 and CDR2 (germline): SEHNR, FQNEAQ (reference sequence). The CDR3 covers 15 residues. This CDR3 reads CASSGSQAINYGYTF. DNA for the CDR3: TGTGCCAGCAGCGGGTCACAGGCGATTAACTATGGCTACACCTTC.

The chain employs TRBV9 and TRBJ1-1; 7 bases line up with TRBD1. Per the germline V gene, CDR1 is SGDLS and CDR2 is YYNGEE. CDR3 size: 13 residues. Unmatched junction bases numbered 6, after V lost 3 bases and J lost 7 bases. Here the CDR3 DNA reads TGTGCCAGCAGCGCCGCCGGGACAGTTGAAGCTTTCTTT. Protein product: CASSAAGTVEAFF.

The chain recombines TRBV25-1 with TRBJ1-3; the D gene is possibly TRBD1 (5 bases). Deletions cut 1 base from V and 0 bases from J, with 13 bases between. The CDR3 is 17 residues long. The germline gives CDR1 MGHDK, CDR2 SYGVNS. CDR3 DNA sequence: TGTGCCAGCAGTGAATTATCAGGGATTAGCTCTGGAAACACCATATATTTT. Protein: CASSELSGISSGNTIYF.

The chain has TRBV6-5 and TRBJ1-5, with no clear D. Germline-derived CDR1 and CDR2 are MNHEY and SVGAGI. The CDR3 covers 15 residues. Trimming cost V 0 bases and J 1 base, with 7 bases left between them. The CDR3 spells CASSYSRASNQPQHF. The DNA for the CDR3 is TGTGCCAGCAGTTACTCGCGGGCCAGCAATCAGCCCCAGCATTTT.

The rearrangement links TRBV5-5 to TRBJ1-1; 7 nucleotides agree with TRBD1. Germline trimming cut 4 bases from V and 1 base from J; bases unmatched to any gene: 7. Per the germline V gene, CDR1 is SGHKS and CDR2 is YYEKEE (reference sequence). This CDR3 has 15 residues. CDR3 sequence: CASSAQTGKNTEAFF. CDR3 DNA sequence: TGTGCCAGCAGCGCCCAGACAGGGAAGAACACTGAAGCTTTCTTT.

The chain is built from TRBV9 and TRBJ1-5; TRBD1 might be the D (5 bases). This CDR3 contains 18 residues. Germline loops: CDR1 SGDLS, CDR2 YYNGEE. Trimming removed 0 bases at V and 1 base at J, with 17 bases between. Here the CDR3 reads CASSVEVPGWASNQPQHF. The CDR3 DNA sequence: TGTGCCAGCAGCGTAGAAGTACCAGGGTGGGCCAGCAATCAGCCCCAGCATTTT.

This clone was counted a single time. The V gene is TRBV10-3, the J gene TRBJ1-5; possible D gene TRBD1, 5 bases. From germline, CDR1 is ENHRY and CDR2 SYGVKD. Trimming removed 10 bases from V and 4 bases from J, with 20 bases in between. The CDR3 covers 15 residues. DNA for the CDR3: TGTGCCAGCGCTCTCGGGGGAGTAGGGAATCAGCCCCAGCATTTT. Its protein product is CASALGGVGNQPQHF.